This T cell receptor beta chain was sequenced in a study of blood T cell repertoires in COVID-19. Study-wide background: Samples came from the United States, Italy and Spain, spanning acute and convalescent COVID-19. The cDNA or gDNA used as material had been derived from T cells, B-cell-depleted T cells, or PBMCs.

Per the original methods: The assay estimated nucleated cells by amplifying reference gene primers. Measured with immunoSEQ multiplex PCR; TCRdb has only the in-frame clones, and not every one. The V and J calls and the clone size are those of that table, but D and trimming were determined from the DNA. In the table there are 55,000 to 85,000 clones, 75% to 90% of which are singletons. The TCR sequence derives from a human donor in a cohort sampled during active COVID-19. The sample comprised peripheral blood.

DNA of the CDR3: TGCGCCAGCAGCTTGGCCGGGACAGGGCGCACAGATACGCAGTATTTT. Translating it yields CASSLAGTGRTDTQYF. This chain joins TRBV5-1 and TRBJ2-3, with TRBD1 identical over 9 bases. Trimming cost V 0 bases and J 1 base; bases outside gene matches: 3. CDR1 and CDR2 from the germline V gene are SGHRS and YFSETQ. This CDR3 region has 16 residues. The variable domain in full, with the rest retrieved from reference TRBV5-1 and TRBJ2-3, is KAGVTQTPRYLIKTRGQQVTLSCSPISGHRSVSWYQQTPGQGLQFLFEYFSETQRNKGNFPGRFSGRQFSNSRSEMNVSTLELGDSALYLCASSLAGTGRTDTQYFGPGTRLTVL.